The 32 T cell receptor beta chains below all came from one sample that was sequenced in a study of blood T cells in healthy people across ages. Through a sample-barcoded 5' primer and a J-beta primer mix, a second PCR was run for roughly 7 to 11 cycles. TCRdb processed the 5' RACE reads anew with MiXCR; each CDR3 protein has one entry. The sample includes about 1.4 million distinct CDR3 sequences, approximately 60% seen only once; the top ten take 6.5% to 8.5%. Sequenced: blood. The receptors originated from a man between 18 and 29 years old in good health.

The genes are TRBV7-2 and TRBJ2-3, with 9 bases lining up with TRBD2. Germline CDR1 SGHTA, CDR2 FQGNSA. The CDR3 totals 15 residues. V trimming: 7 bases; J trimming: 5 bases; junction bases outside the gene matches: 10. The chain's CDR3 is CASTLVAGGGDTQYF. The CDR3 bases are TGTGCCAGCACCTTGGTGGCGGGAGGGGGAGATACGCAGTATTTT.

The V and J genes are TRBV12-3 or TRBV12-4 and TRBJ1-2; D is unclear. Deletions cut 3 bases from V and 6 bases from J, with 11 bases between. CDR3 size: 13 residues. CDR3 protein: CASSFKQNNGYTF. CDR3 DNA: TGTGCCAGCAGTTTTAAACAAAATAATGGCTACACCTTC.

This clonotype was counted a single time. Here the CDR3 DNA reads TGTGCCATCAGTGAGTCGAGATCGGGCGATGAGCAGTTCTTC. Translation: CAISESRSGDEQFF. The rearrangement uses TRBV10-3 and TRBJ2-1, with D unclear. The CDR3 runs to 14 residues. The germline V gene encodes CDR1 ENHRY and CDR2 SYGVKD. Trimming stripped 0 bases from V and 8 bases from J, with 11 bases between.

V is TRBV25-1 and J is TRBJ2-6, with 7 positions matching TRBD1. The junction had 6 bases not matched to a gene; V was cut back by 7 bases and J by 0 bases. Germline values: CDR1 MGHDK, CDR2 SYGVNS. This CDR3 region has 16 residues. This chain's CDR3 is CASKGQSSSGANVLTF. CDR3 in DNA: TGTGCCAGCAAGGGACAGTCTAGCTCTGGGGCCAACGTCCTGACTTTC.

J is TRBJ2-1 and V is TRBV20-1, with TRBD2 matching 7 bases. The germline CDR1 and CDR2 sequences are DFQATT and SNEGSKA (reference sequence). J lost 1 base, V lost 4 bases, and 10 bases had no gene match. The CDR3 has 16 amino acids. The CDR3 loop reads CSANLGGGVSYNEQFF. The CDR3 DNA is TGCAGTGCTAATCTGGGCGGGGGAGTATCCTACAATGAGCAGTTCTTC.

V usage is TRBV11-2 and J usage is TRBJ2-3, with D uncertain. Germline-derived CDR1 and CDR2 are SGHAT and FQNNGV. Between the trimmed V and J ends, which lost 5 bases and 3 bases, there was a span of 12 bases. The CDR3 is 14 amino acids. The CDR3 DNA follows: TGTGCCAGCAGCCCCCGACGGTATACAGATACGCAGTATTTT. It encodes CASSPRRYTDTQYF.

V and J are TRBV7-9 and TRBJ2-7; D may correspond to TRBD1 or TRBD2 (5 bases each). Trimming removed 4 bases from V and 3 bases from J, with 13 bases in between. Germline V gives CDR1 SEHNR, CDR2 FQNEAQ (reference sequence). The CDR3 contains 14 residues. The CDR3 DNA follows: TGTGCCAGCAGCTCGCTGGGGCGGGTCTACGAGCAGTACTTC. Residues: CASSSLGRVYEQYF.

This clonotype was detected a few times. The chain is built from TRBV9 and TRBJ2-7; D tentatively reads TRBD1 or TRBD2 (5 bases each). The V gene lost 4 bases and the J gene lost 0 bases, with 11 bases spanning the gap. The CDR3 loop spans 14 amino acids. Germline V gives CDR1 SGDLS, CDR2 YYNGEE. The CDR3 nucleotides read TGTGCCAGCAGCTCCCGGGACCACTCCTACGAGCAGTACTTC. This codes for CASSSRDHSYEQYF.

The genes are TRBV4-2 and TRBJ2-4; 12 positions agree with TRBD2. The J call may be in error: the DNA end matches TRBJ2-7 better. Germline CDR1 is LGHNA and CDR2 is YNFKEQ. This CDR3 has 16 amino acids. Here the CDR3 reads CASSQDPSGGEYEQYF. CDR3 in DNA: TGTGCCAGCAGCCAAGATCCTAGCGGGGGGGAATACGAGCAGTACTTC.

The rearrangement links TRBV6-5 to TRBJ2-1; TRBD2 aligns across 10 bases. CDR3 size: 15 residues. Looked up from germline, CDR1 is MNHEY and CDR2 is SVGAGI. V lost 10 bases to trimming and J lost 7 bases; unmatched junction nucleotides: 13. Here the CDR3 reads CATTTLAGAKNEQFF. The CDR3 DNA reads as TGTGCCACCACAACCCTAGCGGGGGCCAAGAATGAGCAGTTCTTC.

The chain has TRBV7-2 and TRBJ1-2; D remains ambiguous. CDR1 and CDR2 from the germline V gene are SGHTA and FQGNSA. The CDR3 consists of 10 residues. V lost 11 bases and J lost 7, with 11 bases in between. The CDR3 loop is CALLGSGYTF. CDR3 DNA: TGTGCCTTACTAGGGTCTGGCTACACCTTC.

The rearrangement links TRBV29-1 to TRBJ2-1; 12 positions agree with TRBD1. The J call may be mistaken, given a closer DNA end match to TRBJ2-7. The CDR3 contains 14 residues. The germline V gene encodes CDR1 SQVTM and CDR2 ANQGSEA. The CDR3 here is CSVGGTGGYNEQYF. CDR3 nucleotides: TGCAGCGTTGGCGGGACAGGGGGCTACAATGAGCAGTACTTC.

The V gene is TRBV7-6, the J gene TRBJ2-3; the D gene is possibly TRBD1 (6 bases). The length of the CDR3 is 16 residues. Germline V CDR1 and CDR2: SGHVS, FNYEAQ. The germline V and J ends were trimmed by 5 bases and 3 bases, with 18 bases remaining between them. The CDR3 region has the DNA TGTGCCAGCAGCAGGGGCCTCTCCAGGGGAACAGATACGCAGTATTTT. Translating it yields CASSRGLSRGTDTQYF.

The chain has TRBV11-2 and TRBJ2-7; D may be TRBD1 (6 bases). The CDR3 consists of 14 residues. Deletions cut 3 bases from V and 5 bases from J, with 14 bases between. CDR1 is SGHAT, CDR2 FQNNGV, per germline. This CDR3 is CASSFRDTANEQYF. DNA for the CDR3: TGTGCCAGCAGCTTTAGGGACACGGCCAACGAGCAGTACTTC. The full variable domain, in which reference TRBV11-2 and TRBJ2-7 provide the parts outside the CDR3, is EAGVAQSPRYKIIEKRQSVAFWCNPISGHATLYWYQQILGQGPKLLIQFQNNGVVDDSQLPKDRFSAERLKGVDSTLKIQPAKLEDSAVYLCASSFRDTANEQYFGPGTRLTVT.

This sequence joins TRBV21-1 and TRBJ1-5; the D call TRBD1 from the table was never checked on the DNA. TRBV21-1 corresponds to a pseudogene. This CDR3 is 17 amino acids long. CDR3 nucleotides: TGTGCCAGCAGCAAAGCCCGACAGGGCTGGTTAAATCAGCCCCAGCATTTT. Amino acid sequence: CASSKARQGWLNQPQHF.

The chain is built from TRBV7-8 and TRBJ2-1; unclear D gene. The CDR3 covers 14 residues. The germline V gene has CDR1 SGHVS and CDR2 FQNEAQ. Deletions cut 5 bases from V and 4 bases from J, with 12 bases between. The CDR3 sequence is CASSPQLGYNEQFF. The CDR3 nucleotides are TGTGCCAGCAGCCCCCAGTTGGGGTACAATGAGCAGTTCTTC.

Concerning this clonotype: The junction does not match germline at one end; this may be a read error. The genes are TRBV5-1 and TRBJ2-7; D remains unclear. Germline V gene lookup returns CDR1 SGHRS and CDR2 YFSETQ. This CDR3 is built from 15 residues. CDR3 sequence reads: CVSSLAEDTSYEQYF. The CDR3 bases are TGCGTCAGCAGCTTGGCCGAAGACACCTCCTACGAGCAGTACTTC. The entire variable domain, with the rest obtained from reference TRBV5-1 and TRBJ2-7, is as follows: KAGVTQTPRYLIKTRGQQVTLSCSPISGHRSVSWYQQTPGQGLQFLFEYFSETQRNKGNFPGRFSGRQFSNSRSEMNVSTLELGDSALYLCVSSLAEDTSYEQYFGPGTRLTVT.

This chain connects TRBV28 to TRBJ2-3; D might be TRBD2 (5 bases). This CDR3 is built from 17 residues. The V end was cut by 7 bases, the J end by 4 bases, with 24 bases between. Germline V gives CDR1 MDHEN, CDR2 SYDVKM. In DNA, the CDR3 is TGTGCCAGCACCCCCGGCCCCGGGATACTTCTCCCAGATACGCAGTATTTT. As protein: CASTPGPGILLPDTQYF.

The gene calls are TRBV27 and TRBJ1-5; D not certain. V was pared by 5 bases and J by 8 bases, with 16 bases between. The CDR3 totals 14 residues. CDR1 is MNHEY, CDR2 SMNVEV, per germline (reference sequence). CDR3 in amino acids: CASSPDSQREPQHF. CDR3 DNA sequence: TGTGCCAGCAGTCCCGATTCGCAGCGAGAGCCCCAGCATTTT.

This sequence joins TRBV6-1 and TRBJ2-5; 9 positions agree with TRBD1. Looked up from germline, CDR1 is MNHNS and CDR2 is SASEGT. CDR3 length equals 14 residues. Trimming cost V 6 bases and J 5 bases; bases outside gene matches: 7. In DNA form, the CDR3 reads TGTGCCAGCAGAACCGGGACAGGGTTGGAGACCCAGTACTTC. Encoded protein: CASRTGTGLETQYF.

This clonotype was detected ten times or more. The chain links TRBV20-1 to TRBJ2-7; D possibly matches TRBD1 or TRBD2 (6 bases each). Between the trimmed V and J ends, which lost 1 base and 2 bases, there was a span of 18 bases. This CDR3 spans 16 amino acids. CDR1 is DFQATT, CDR2 SNEGSKA, per germline (reference sequence). CDR3 in DNA: TGCAGTGCTAGAGGGGGAGGACAGACCCCCCCCTACGAGCAGTACTTC. Encoded protein: CSARGGGQTPPYEQYF.

In the case of this clonotype: At one end, the junction sequence differs from germline, possibly due to a read error. As DNA, the CDR3 is TGCAGTGCGAGAGCGGGAGAGGGCCTCCACGAGCAGTACTTC. Translation gives CSARAGEGLHEQYF. V gene TRBV20-1 combines with J gene TRBJ2-7, with 8 nucleotides matching TRBD2. This CDR3 is 14 amino acids long. CDR1 is DFQATT, CDR2 SNEGSKA, per germline (reference sequence).

The chain carries TRBV29-1 and TRBJ2-2; D call uncertain. V was pared by 7 bases and J by 5 bases, with 11 bases between. Germline values: CDR1 SQVTM, CDR2 ANQGSEA. The CDR3 has 12 residues. CDR3 in DNA: TGCAGCGCCCCGCATGGAACCGGGGAGCTGTTTTTT. Protein sequence: CSAPHGTGELFF.

The chain uses TRBV20-1 and TRBJ2-5, with D possibly called TRBD1 or TRBD2 (7 bases each). The germline CDR1 and CDR2 sequences are DFQATT and SNEGSKA (reference sequence). V gave up 3 bases and J gave up 2 bases, with 19 bases separating them. This CDR3 spans 16 amino acids. Here the CDR3 reads CSASRGGVVGQETQYF. The CDR3 bases are TGCAGTGCTAGCAGGGGGGGGGTGGTTGGTCAAGAGACCCAGTACTTC.

About this clonotype: A single base separates this from a much larger clone, so it may be a read error. The J gene is TRBJ2-2, the V gene TRBV20-1; TRBD1 or TRBD2 may be the D gene (5 bases each). The CDR3 totals 16 residues. Germline assignment: CDR1 DFQATT and CDR2 SNEGSKA (reference sequence). The DNA for the CDR3 is TGCAGTGCTATGCCGTTTGGGGAAATGGACACCGGGGAGCCGTTTTTT. It is translated as CSAMPFGEMDTGEPFF.

This clonotype was seen more than once but under ten times. This chain joins TRBV5-1 and TRBJ2-1; D remains unclear. The ends were cut back, 4 bases at V and 10 bases at J, with 15 bases in the middle. CDR3 size: 13 residues. The germline CDR1 and CDR2 sequences are SGHRS and YFSETQ. The CDR3 reads CASSGWGYEEQFF. The CDR3 DNA follows: TGCGCCAGCAGCGGCTGGGGTTATGAAGAGCAGTTCTTC.

The chain is built from TRBV10-3 and TRBJ2-7, with 8 positions matching TRBD2. The CDR3 sequence is 14 residues long. CDR1 is ENHRY and CDR2 is SYGVKD in the germline V gene. The ends lost 6 bases at V and 0 bases at J; junction bases unmatched: 4. CDR3: CAIRAGVSSYEQYF. CDR3 DNA: TGTGCCATCAGAGCGGGGGTGAGCTCCTACGAGCAGTACTTC.

The chain recombines TRBV20-1 with TRBJ2-1; 10 nucleotides line up with TRBD2. Trimming removed 4 bases from V and 7 bases from J; junction bases left unmatched: 4. There are 13 residues in the CDR3. Per germline, CDR1 DFQATT and CDR2 SNEGSKA (reference sequence). CDR3: CSATSGRLNEQFF. The DNA of the CDR3 is TGCAGTGCTACTAGCGGGAGATTAAATGAGCAGTTCTTC.

CDR3 region: CASTPGQGAAGYTF. The CDR3 DNA is TGTGCCAGCACCCCGGGACAGGGGGCTGCTGGCTACACCTTC. V and J are TRBV27 and TRBJ1-2; TRBD1 matches 12 bases. V dropped 7 bases and J dropped 7; count of bases not matched to a gene: 7. The CDR3 length is 14 residues. Per the germline V gene, CDR1 is MNHEY and CDR2 is SMNVEV (reference sequence).

The table lists this clonotype with a few counts. This chain uses TRBV5-1 with TRBJ1-2; D gene ambiguous. The CDR3 loop spans 14 amino acids. The V end lost 7 bases, the J end lost 6 bases, and 19 bases lay between the germline ends. Germline values: CDR1 SGHRS, CDR2 YFSETQ. CDR3: CASGLSKARDGYTF. CDR3 bases: TGCGCCAGCGGATTGTCGAAGGCACGGGATGGCTACACCTTC.

This chain connects TRBV20-1 to TRBJ1-2; 9 positions agree with TRBD1. The CDR3 consists of 15 residues. The germline gives CDR1 DFQATT, CDR2 SNEGSKA (reference sequence). Unmatched junction bases numbered 8, after V lost 0 bases and J lost 6 bases. CDR3: CSAREPGQGFDGYTF. CDR3 DNA sequence: TGCAGTGCTAGAGAACCGGGACAGGGTTTTGATGGCTACACCTTC.

The J gene is TRBJ2-3, the V gene TRBV7-6, with D perhaps TRBD2 (6 bases). Germline V lookup: CDR1 SGHVS, CDR2 FNYEAQ. This CDR3 has 21 amino acids. With 1 base removed from V and 3 bases from J, the gap between germline ends came to 29 bases. CDR3 bases: TGTGCCAGCAGCTTAGAGGGTGGGTATCGTGGTCGGGAGTCGGCGACAGATACGCAGTATTTT. The encoded protein is CASSLEGGYRGRESATDTQYF.